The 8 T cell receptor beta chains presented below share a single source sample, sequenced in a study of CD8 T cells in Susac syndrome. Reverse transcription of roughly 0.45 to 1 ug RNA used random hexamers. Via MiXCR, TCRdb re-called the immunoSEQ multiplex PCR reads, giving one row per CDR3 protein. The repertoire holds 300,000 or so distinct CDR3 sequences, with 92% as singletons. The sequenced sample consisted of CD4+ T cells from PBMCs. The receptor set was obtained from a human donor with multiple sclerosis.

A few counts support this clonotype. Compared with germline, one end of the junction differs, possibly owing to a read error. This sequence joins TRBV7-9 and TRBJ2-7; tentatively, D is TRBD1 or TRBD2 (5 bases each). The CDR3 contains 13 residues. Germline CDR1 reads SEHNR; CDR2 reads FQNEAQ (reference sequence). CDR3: CASSRDRGYEQYF. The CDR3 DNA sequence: TGCGCCAGCAGCCGGGACCGAGGCTACGAGCAGTACTTC.

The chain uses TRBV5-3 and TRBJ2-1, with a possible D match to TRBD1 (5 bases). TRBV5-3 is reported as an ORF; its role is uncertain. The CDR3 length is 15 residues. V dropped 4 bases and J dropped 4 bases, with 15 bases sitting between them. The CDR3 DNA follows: TGTGCCAGAAGCCTCAGGGTCGGTGGGTACAATGAGCAGTTCTTC. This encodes CARSLRVGGYNEQFF.

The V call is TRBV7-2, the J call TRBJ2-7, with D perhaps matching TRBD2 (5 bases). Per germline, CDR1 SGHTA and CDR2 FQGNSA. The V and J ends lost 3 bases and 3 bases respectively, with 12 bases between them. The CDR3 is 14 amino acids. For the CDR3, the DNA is TGTGCCAGCAGCTTCAACTGGGAGAGCTACGAGCAGTACTTC. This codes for CASSFNWESYEQYF. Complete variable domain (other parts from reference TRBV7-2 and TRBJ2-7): GAGVSQSPSNKVTEKGKDVELRCDPISGHTALYWYRQSLGQGLEFLIYFQGNSAPDKSGLPSDRFSAERTGGSVSTLTIQRTQQEDSAVYLCASSFNWESYEQYFGPGTRLTVT.

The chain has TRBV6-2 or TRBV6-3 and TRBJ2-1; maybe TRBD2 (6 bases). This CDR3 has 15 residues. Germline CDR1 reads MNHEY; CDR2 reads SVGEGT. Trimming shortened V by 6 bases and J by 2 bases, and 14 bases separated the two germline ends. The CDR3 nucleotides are TGTGCCAGCAGAATGACTAGTAACCCCTACAATGAGCAGTTCTTC. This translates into CASRMTSNPYNEQFF.

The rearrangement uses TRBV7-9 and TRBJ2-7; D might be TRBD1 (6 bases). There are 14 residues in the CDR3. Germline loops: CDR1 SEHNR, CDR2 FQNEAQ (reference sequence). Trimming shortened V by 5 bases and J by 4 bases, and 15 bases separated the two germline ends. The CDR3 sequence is CASSASWTEYEQYF. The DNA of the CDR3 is TGTGCCAGCAGCGCTAGCTGGACAGAATACGAGCAGTACTTC.

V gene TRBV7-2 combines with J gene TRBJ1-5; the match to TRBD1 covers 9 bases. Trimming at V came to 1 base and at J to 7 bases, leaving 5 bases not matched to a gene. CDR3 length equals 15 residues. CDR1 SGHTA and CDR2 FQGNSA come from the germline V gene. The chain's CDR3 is CASSLGGTGRQPQHF. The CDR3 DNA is TGTGCCAGCAGCTTAGGGGGGACAGGGAGGCAGCCCCAGCATTTT.

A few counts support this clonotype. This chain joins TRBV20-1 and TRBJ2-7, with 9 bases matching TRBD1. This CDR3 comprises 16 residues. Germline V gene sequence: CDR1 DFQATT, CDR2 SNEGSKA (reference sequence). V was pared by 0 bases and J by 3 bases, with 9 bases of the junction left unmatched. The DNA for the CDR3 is TGCAGTGCTAGAGAGCCCGGGACAGGGACTGGCTACGAGCAGTACTTC. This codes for CSAREPGTGTGYEQYF.

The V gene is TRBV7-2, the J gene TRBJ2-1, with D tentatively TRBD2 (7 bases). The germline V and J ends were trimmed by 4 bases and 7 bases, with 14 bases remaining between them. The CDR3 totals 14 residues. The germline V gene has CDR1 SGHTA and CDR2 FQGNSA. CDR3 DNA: TGTGCCAGCAGCTCGGGGGGCCCCGGGAATGAGCAGTTCTTC. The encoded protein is CASSSGGPGNEQFF.